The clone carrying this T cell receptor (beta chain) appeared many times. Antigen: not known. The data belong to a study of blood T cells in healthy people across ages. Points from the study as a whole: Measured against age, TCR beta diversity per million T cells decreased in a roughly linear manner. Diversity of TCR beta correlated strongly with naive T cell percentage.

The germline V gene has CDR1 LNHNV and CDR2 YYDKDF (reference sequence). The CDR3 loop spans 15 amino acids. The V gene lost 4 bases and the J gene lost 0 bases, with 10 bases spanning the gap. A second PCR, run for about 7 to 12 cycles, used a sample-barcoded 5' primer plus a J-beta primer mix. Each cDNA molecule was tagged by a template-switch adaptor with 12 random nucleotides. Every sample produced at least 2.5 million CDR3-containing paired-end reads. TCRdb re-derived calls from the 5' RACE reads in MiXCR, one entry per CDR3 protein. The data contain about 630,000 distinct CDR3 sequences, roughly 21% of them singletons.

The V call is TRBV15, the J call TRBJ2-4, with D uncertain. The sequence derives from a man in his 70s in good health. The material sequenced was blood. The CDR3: CATSTEGIAKNIQYF. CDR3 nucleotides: TGTGCCACCAGCACCGAAGGGATAGCCAAAAACATTCAGTACTTC.